This T cell receptor (beta chain) derives from a study of blood T cell repertoires in COVID-19. Germline-derived CDR1 and CDR2 are LNHDA and SQIVND (reference sequence). This CDR3 is 19 amino acids long. Of note for this clone: Relative to the germline gene, one junction end is altered; a read error may explain this.

Method: immunoSEQ multiplex PCR; TCRdb's copy keeps in-frame clones and lacks some. The sample lists 120,000 or so clones, over 75% occurring once. The chain carries TRBV19 and TRBJ2-2, with 15 bases that match TRBD2. The sequence was collected from a man in his 60s with acute or convalescent COVID-19. Source material: peripheral blood. The CDR3 DNA sequence: TGTGCCAGTAGCATAGGACTAGCGGGAGGGGCTGGGAACACCGGGGAGCTGTTTTTT. Translation: CASSIGLAGGAGNTGELFF.